The clone carrying this T cell receptor beta chain was detected once. This specimen comes from a study of blood T cell repertoires in COVID-19. Overall study: Acute and convalescent COVID-19 specimens originated in the United States, Italy and Spain. PBMCs, B-cell-depleted T cells, or T cells were the source of the cDNA or gDNA that made up the material.

Source study methods: Amplification with reference gene primers provided the estimates of nucleated cell counts. Produced via immunoSEQ multiplex PCR; TCRdb's table is partial and in-frame only. V, J and clone size are those of that table, while D and trimming were read from the DNA. This table holds 80,000 or so clones, about nine tenths found once. The CDR3 consists of 16 residues. CDR1 and CDR2 (germline): SGHNT, YYREEE (reference sequence). V lost 4 bases to trimming and J lost 7 bases; unmatched junction nucleotides: 11. Sequenced input: peripheral blood. The chain joins TRBV5-4 to TRBJ2-5; 12 nucleotides align to TRBD1. The clonotype was recovered from a man in his forties or fifties with acute or convalescent COVID-19. CDR3 bases: TGTGCCAGCAGCCCCGGGGACAGGGGGCGGTTGGGGACCCAGTACTTC. This encodes CASSPGDRGRLGTQYF.